Presented here are 11 T cell receptor beta chains from one specimen sequenced in a study of blood T cells in healthy people across ages. PCR was performed a second time for 7 to 11 cycles using a sample-barcoded 5' primer and a J-beta primer mix. TCRdb re-called the 5' RACE reads with MiXCR, one entry per CDR3 protein. The sample contains 1.5 million to 2 million distinct CDR3 sequences, around half of which appear only once. Sequencing was done on a sample of blood. These receptors were collected from a woman between 40 and 50 years old in good health.

The chain carries TRBV12-3 or TRBV12-4 and TRBJ2-5; 8 nucleotides align to TRBD1. V was clipped by 6 bases and J by 13 bases; unmatched bases: 16. CDR3 length: 14 amino acids. CDR3 sequence: CASSDRQGTYERYF. In nucleotides, the CDR3 is TGTGCCAGCAGCGACCGACAGGGGACCTACGAGCGGTACTTC.

This clonotype has ten or more counts. The chain couples TRBV7-2 to TRBJ2-2; 7 bases match TRBD1. This CDR3 spans 15 amino acids. The junction had 5 bases not matched to a gene; V was cut back by 3 bases and J by 4 bases. Looked up from germline, CDR1 is SGHTA and CDR2 is FQGNSA. The CDR3 DNA reads as TGTGCCAGCAGCTTTGGACAGGCGGTCACCGGGGAGCTGTTTTTT. It encodes CASSFGQAVTGELFF.

For the CDR3, the DNA is TGCAGTGCGGGGGGGCACTCCGAGACCCAGTACTTC. Amino acid sequence: CSAGGHSETQYF. This chain links TRBV20-1 with TRBJ2-5; TRBD2 might be the D (7 bases). CDR3 length equals 12 residues. Germline-derived CDR1 and CDR2 are DFQATT and SNEGSKA (reference sequence). V was clipped by 6 bases and J by 5 bases, with 13 bases between them.

This chain links TRBV18 with TRBJ2-1; 8 bases fit TRBD2. Germline trimming cut 1 base from V and 7 bases from J; bases unmatched to any gene: 12. The CDR3 consists of 17 residues. From germline, CDR1 is KGHSH and CDR2 LQKENI. The CDR3 here is CASSPRQSGGPQNEQFF. CDR3 sequence (DNA): TGTGCCAGCTCACCACGGCAGAGCGGGGGACCTCAAAATGAGCAGTTCTTC.

The sample holds a few counts of this clonotype. V usage is TRBV4-3 and J usage is TRBJ2-1; 10 bases are a match to TRBD2. CDR1 is LGHNA and CDR2 is YSLEER in the germline V gene. V dropped 3 bases and J dropped 9; count of bases not matched to a gene: 11. The CDR3 extends over 16 amino acids. The CDR3 spells CASSQAELAGDSEQFF. CDR3 in DNA: TGCGCCAGCAGCCAGGCGGAGCTAGCGGGGGATAGTGAGCAGTTCTTC.

This rearrangement joins TRBV7-2 to TRBJ1-4; D not resolved. Germline V gene data show CDR1 as SGHTA and CDR2 as FQGNSA. The CDR3 is made up of 15 amino acids. Trimming cost V 6 bases and J 0 bases, with 11 bases left between them. DNA of the CDR3: TGTGCCAGCAGAATCGGGCCTGCAACTAATGAAAAACTGTTTTTT. Protein product: CASRIGPATNEKLFF.

The chain carries TRBV4-2 and TRBJ2-1; TRBD1 aligns across 8 bases. The CDR3 loop spans 16 amino acids. Trimming at V came to 3 bases and at J to 3 bases, leaving 7 bases not matched to a gene. The V gene's germline CDR1 is LGHNA and CDR2 YNFKEQ. The CDR3 loop reads CASSQDWTGSYNEQFF. The CDR3, as DNA: TGTGCCAGCAGCCAGGATTGGACAGGGAGCTACAATGAGCAGTTCTTC.

This clonotype was observed a handful of times. This chain connects TRBV6-5 to TRBJ2-3; unclear D gene. This CDR3 is 16 amino acids long. Trimming stripped 2 bases from V and 3 bases from J, with 15 bases between. Germline CDR1 is MNHEY and CDR2 is SVGAGI. The CDR3 sequence: CASSYTGPNPTDTQYF. CDR3 DNA sequence: TGTGCCAGCAGTTACACCGGGCCAAATCCGACAGATACGCAGTATTTT.

This sequence joins TRBV19 and TRBJ2-5, with 10 bases aligning to TRBD1. Germline lookup yields CDR1 LNHDA and CDR2 SQIVND (reference sequence). V shed 3 bases and J 5 bases; nucleotides not matched to a gene: 6. CDR3 length: 15 residues. CDR3: CASSMDRGFRETQYF. CDR3 nucleotide sequence: TGTGCCAGTAGTATGGACAGGGGGTTTCGGGAGACCCAGTACTTC.

In this sample, this clonotype turned up a few times. The CDR3 region has the DNA TGCAGTGCCCTTCCCCCAGGGCGCGGCTACACCTTC. Protein: CSALPPGRGYTF. V and J are TRBV20-1 and TRBJ1-2, with D maybe TRBD1 (5 bases). The CDR3 is made up of 12 amino acids. The germline CDR1 and CDR2 sequences are DFQATT and SNEGSKA (reference sequence). Trimming removed 6 bases at V and 8 bases at J, with 16 bases between.

This clonotype was detected a few times. V and J are TRBV12-3 or TRBV12-4 and TRBJ2-5; 7 positions match TRBD1. This CDR3 comprises 15 residues. Germline trimming cut 5 bases from V and 4 bases from J; bases unmatched to any gene: 10. The CDR3 DNA reads as TGTGCCAGCAGTGGCCACAGGGGAGAGGGAGAGACCCAGTACTTC. Translating gives CASSGHRGEGETQYF.